These 22 T cell receptor beta chains originate from one sample sequenced in a study of blood T cell repertoires in COVID-19. Sequencing was performed with immunoSEQ multiplex PCR; in TCRdb, only in-frame clones are kept and a portion is missing. The table has 250,000 or so clones, more than 80% seen once; the top ten hold approximately 2.6%. The specimen was peripheral blood. These TCRs come from a man aged 25 to 40 with COVID-19, enrolled during active disease.

The chain couples TRBV2 to TRBJ1-2, with D unclear. Germline loops: CDR1 SNHLY, CDR2 FYNNEI. Trimming cost V 9 bases and J 4 bases, with 9 bases left between them. This CDR3 is built from 11 residues. The CDR3 region is CARMGSYGYTF. The CDR3 coding sequence is TGTGCCAGGATGGGCAGCTATGGCTACACCTTC.

This chain links TRBV15 with TRBJ1-4, with D tentatively TRBD1 (5 bases). The CDR3 has 16 residues. Trimming removed 0 bases at V and 7 bases at J, with 15 bases between. Germline lookup yields CDR1 LNHNV and CDR2 YYDKDF (reference sequence). The CDR3 bases are TGTGCCACCAGCAGAGATATTAGGGGACTGGCTGAAAAACTGTTTTTT. Translating gives CATSRDIRGLAEKLFF.

This chain uses TRBV30 with TRBJ1-2; D not certain. The V end lost 2 bases, the J end lost 7 bases, and 14 bases lay between the germline ends. This CDR3 has 13 amino acids. Germline V gives CDR1 GTSNPN, CDR2 SVGIG (reference sequence). DNA of the CDR3: TGTGCCTGGAGTTTTCGAGGGCTCGGTGGCTACACCTTC. It is translated as CAWSFRGLGGYTF. The complete variable domain, with remaining parts taken from reference TRBV30 and TRBJ1-2, reads SQTIHQWPATLVQPVGSPLSLECTVEGTSNPNLYWYRQAAGRGLQLLFYSVGIGQISSEVPQNLSASRPQDRQFILSSKKLLLSDSGFYLCAWSFRGLGGYTFGSGTRLTVV.

The chain uses TRBV5-5 and TRBJ1-2; D might be TRBD1 (6 bases). Germline lookup yields CDR1 SGHKS and CDR2 YYEKEE (reference sequence). Trimming removed 0 bases at V and 7 bases at J, with 22 bases between. The CDR3 has 17 residues. The CDR3 sequence is CASSLEPDSALPGGYTF. The CDR3 DNA follows: TGTGCCAGCAGCTTGGAGCCGGACAGCGCATTGCCAGGTGGCTACACCTTC.

The J gene is TRBJ1-6, the V gene TRBV2; weak D call: TRBD1 (5 bases). The V gene lost 4 bases and the J gene lost 5 bases, with 15 bases spanning the gap. The CDR3 loop spans 16 amino acids. The germline CDR1 and CDR2 sequences are SNHLY and FYNNEI. This CDR3 is CASSVIRALNNSPLHF. CDR3 in DNA: TGTGCCAGCAGTGTAATCAGGGCCTTAAATAATTCACCCCTCCACTTT.

The gene calls are TRBV6-6 and TRBJ2-7; 9 positions match TRBD1. The length of the CDR3 is 15 residues. Looked up from germline, CDR1 is MNHNY and CDR2 is SVGAGI (reference sequence). The V and J ends lost 2 bases and 2 bases, in that order; junction bases with no gene match: 4. CDR3 amino acids: CASSYGTGPTYEQYF. Written as DNA, the CDR3 is TGTGCCAGCAGTTACGGGACAGGGCCAACCTACGAGCAGTACTTC.

The DNA for the CDR3 is TGTGCCAGCAGTTTCACCGGGACAGGGTACCAAGAGACCCAGTACTTC. As protein: CASSFTGTGYQETQYF. The V and J genes are TRBV27 and TRBJ2-5; 9 positions match TRBD1. CDR3 length: 16 residues. Trimming took 3 bases from V and 0 from J; bases not matched to a gene: 5. From germline, CDR1 is MNHEY and CDR2 SMNVEV (reference sequence).

The V gene is TRBV7-9, the J gene TRBJ2-7, with 10 bases identical to TRBD2. The ends lost 5 bases at V and 6 bases at J; junction bases unmatched: 13. Germline V gene data show CDR1 as SEHNR and CDR2 as FQNEAQ (reference sequence). CDR3 size: 16 residues. The CDR3 loop is CASSAAAGGRGSEQYF. The CDR3 DNA reads TGTGCCAGCAGCGCTGCAGCGGGAGGGAGAGGAAGCGAGCAGTACTTC.

The rearrangement uses TRBV19 and TRBJ1-4, with 7 positions matching TRBD1. The CDR3 contains 14 residues. V lost 5 bases, J lost 4 bases, and 4 bases stayed unmatched. CDR1 and CDR2 (germline): LNHDA, SQIVND (reference sequence). This chain's CDR3 is CASSWDSYNEKLFF. CDR3 nucleotides: TGTGCCAGTAGTTGGGACAGCTATAATGAAAAACTGTTTTTT. Full variable domain (missing parts from reference TRBV19 and TRBJ1-4): DGGITQSPKYLFRKEGQNVTLSCEQNLNHDAMYWYRQDPGQGLRLIYYSQIVNDFQKGDIAEGYSVSREKKESFPLTVTSAQKNPTAFYLCASSWDSYNEKLFFGSGTQLSVL.

This sequence joins TRBV30 and TRBJ1-1, with D uncertain. V was clipped by 3 bases and J by 0 bases, with 5 bases between them. CDR1 GTSNPN and CDR2 SVGIG come from the germline V gene (reference sequence). The CDR3 length is 12 residues. In DNA, the CDR3 is TGTGCCTGGAGCTCCTTGAACACTGAAGCTTTCTTT. Protein sequence: CAWSSLNTEAFF.

This chain uses TRBV6-2 or TRBV6-3 with TRBJ2-7; 13 nucleotides agree with TRBD2. The CDR3 length is 17 residues. Trimming at V came to 5 bases and at J to 0 bases, leaving 7 bases not matched to a gene. Germline V gene sequence: CDR1 MNHEY, CDR2 SVGEGT. The DNA for the CDR3 is TGTGCCAGCAGTCCGGGACTAGCGGGACTCCCCTCCTACGAGCAGTACTTC. It is translated as CASSPGLAGLPSYEQYF.

The rearrangement links TRBV19 to TRBJ1-5; TRBD1 is a possible D gene (6 bases). The CDR3 covers 14 residues. CDR1 and CDR2 (germline): LNHDA, SQIVND (reference sequence). V lost 4 bases, J lost 3 bases, and 10 bases lay in between. The CDR3 protein is CASSTTGINQPQHF. CDR3 sequence (DNA): TGTGCCAGTAGTACGACAGGTATCAATCAGCCCCAGCATTTT.

The chain has TRBV18 and TRBJ2-5, with a weak D call TRBD1 (5 bases). CDR1 and CDR2 (germline): KGHSH, LQKENI. The CDR3 has 13 amino acids. The V and J ends lost 4 bases and 0 bases respectively, with 6 bases between them. CDR3 sequence reads: CASSQGYQETQYF. CDR3 coding DNA: TGTGCCAGCTCACAGGGGTACCAAGAGACCCAGTACTTC. The full variable domain, rest sourced from reference TRBV18 and TRBJ2-5, is NAGVMQNPRHLVRRRGQEARLRCSPMKGHSHVYWYRQLPEEGLKFMVYLQKENIIDESGMPKERFSAEFPKEGPSILRIQQVVRGDSAAYFCASSQGYQETQYFGPGTRLLVL.

V usage is TRBV9 and J usage is TRBJ1-2; TRBD1 is a possible D gene (6 bases). There are 14 residues in the CDR3. The V gene lost 4 bases and the J gene lost 4 bases, with 14 bases spanning the gap. CDR1 SGDLS and CDR2 YYNGEE come from the germline V gene. CDR3 region: CASSPRQVLYGYTF. The DNA for the CDR3 is TGTGCCAGCAGCCCACGACAGGTTCTCTATGGCTACACCTTC.

The genes are TRBV3-1 (or the pseudogene TRBV3-2) and TRBJ1-6; TRBD1 aligns across 7 bases. Germline V lookup: CDR1 LGHDT, CDR2 YNNKEL (reference sequence). This CDR3 spans 14 amino acids. After removal of 4 bases from V and 8 bases from J, the junction contained 5 bases not matched to a gene. The CDR3 region is CASSRTGQDSPLHF. For the CDR3, the DNA is TGTGCCAGCAGCCGGACAGGTCAGGATTCACCCCTCCACTTT.

The chain is built from TRBV3-1 (or the pseudogene TRBV3-2) and TRBJ2-7; 10 bases line up with TRBD1. This CDR3 is 14 amino acids long. Germline trimming cut 4 bases from V and 5 bases from J; bases unmatched to any gene: 5. Germline assignment: CDR1 LGHDT and CDR2 YNNKEL (reference sequence). CDR3 in amino acids: CASSRSGTGDEQYF. Written as DNA, the CDR3 is TGTGCCAGCAGCCGTTCCGGGACAGGGGACGAGCAGTACTTC.

This clone was seen only a few times. The rearrangement uses TRBV4-1 and TRBJ1-1; D is undetermined. This CDR3 region has 15 residues. Germline values: CDR1 MGHRA, CDR2 YSYEKL. V dropped 1 base and J dropped 5 bases, with 14 bases sitting between them. CDR3 coding DNA: TGCGCCAGCAGCCAAGGACCAGACTTACGAACTGAAGCTTTCTTT. This codes for CASSQGPDLRTEAFF.

This chain links TRBV18 with TRBJ2-7; TRBD2 aligns across 13 bases. In germline, CDR1 is KGHSH, CDR2 LQKENI. CDR3 length: 15 residues. V lost 6 bases and J lost 4; bases outside the gene matches: 6. The CDR3 here is CASSPPGLAGYEQYF. DNA of the CDR3: TGTGCCAGCTCTCCTCCGGGACTAGCGGGGTACGAGCAGTACTTC.

This chain uses TRBV10-2 with TRBJ2-7; 16 bases line up with TRBD2. The CDR3 is made up of 18 amino acids. CDR1 is WSHSY, CDR2 SAAADI, per germline. Trimming cost V 8 bases and J 6 bases; bases outside gene matches: 16. The CDR3 DNA is TGCGCCAGCGCCAAGGCCGGGACTAGCGGGAGGGCCTTCTCCGAGCAGTACTTC. It codes for CASAKAGTSGRAFSEQYF.

In this sample, this clone turned up a few times. The chain carries TRBV28 and TRBJ2-7, with TRBD2 identical over 7 bases. The germline V gene encodes CDR1 MDHEN and CDR2 SYDVKM. After removal of 1 base from V and 9 bases from J, the junction contained 6 bases not matched to a gene. The length of the CDR3 is 13 residues. CDR3 region: CASSLLSGGGQYF. CDR3 sequence (DNA): TGTGCCAGCAGTTTATTGAGTGGCGGGGGGCAGTACTTC. Full variable domain (missing parts from reference TRBV28 and TRBJ2-7): DVKVTQSSRYLVKRTGEKVFLECVQDMDHENMFWYRQDPGLGLRLIYFSYDVKMKEKGDIPEGYSVSREKKERFSLILESASTNQTSMYLCASSLLSGGGQYFGPGTRLTVT.

This chain links TRBV5-1 with TRBJ2-1, with 7 positions matching TRBD1. J gave up 10 bases and V 2 bases, and 6 bases lay outside the gene matches. The CDR3 totals 13 residues. Germline CDR1 reads SGHRS; CDR2 reads YFSETQ. For the CDR3, the DNA is TGCGCCAGCAGCTTCGGGACAGAGACCGAGCAGTTCTTC. Its protein is CASSFGTETEQFF.

The rearrangement joins TRBV28 to TRBJ2-7; 10 nucleotides agree with TRBD1. In germline, CDR1 is MDHEN, CDR2 SYDVKM. The trim removed 5 bases at V and 4 bases at J, leaving 14 bases unmatched. The CDR3 has 17 residues. The DNA of the CDR3 is TGTGCCAGCAGTCTGACGACAGGGGGCAGTGTATCTTACGAGCAGTACTTC. Translating gives CASSLTTGGSVSYEQYF.